Below, 20 T cell receptor beta chains from the same sample are listed, as sequenced in a study of cytomegalovirus exposure and HLA in healthy donors. The PCR used 60 Vbeta and 13 Jbeta primers. TCRdb's table, derived via immunoSEQ multiplex PCR, lists solely in-frame clones and lacks some. Of about 54,000 clones in the sample, approximately 86% were seen once. Sequencing used PBMCs. Receptor source: a woman between 18 and 29 years old in good health and CMV-seronegative.

This chain uses TRBV27 with TRBJ2-7; 9 nucleotides line up with TRBD2. Germline V CDR1 and CDR2: MNHEY, SMNVEV (reference sequence). The V segment lost 3 bases and the J segment 6 bases; nucleotides outside the gene matches: 0. The CDR3 is 12 residues long. DNA of the CDR3: TGTGCCAGCAGTTTGCGGGAGGGCGAGCAGTACTTC. Encoded protein: CASSLREGEQYF.

This sequence joins TRBV27 and TRBJ1-2; D gene ambiguous. The germline V gene has CDR1 MNHEY and CDR2 SMNVEV (reference sequence). There are 11 residues in the CDR3. Trimming removed 4 bases from V and 7 bases from J, with 7 bases in between. CDR3 amino acids: CASSSGGGYTF. The CDR3, as DNA: TGTGCCAGCAGTTCTGGAGGTGGCTACACCTTC.

The chain carries TRBV5-1 and TRBJ2-3; a weak D match, TRBD1 (5 bases). The V and J ends lost 2 bases and 0 bases respectively, with 10 bases between them. Germline CDR1 reads SGHRS; CDR2 reads YFSETQ. The CDR3 spans 15 residues. The CDR3 loop is CASSFDRPSTDTQYF. As DNA, the CDR3 is TGCGCCAGCAGCTTCGACAGACCTAGCACAGATACGCAGTATTTT.

This rearrangement joins TRBV7-8 to TRBJ2-2; D is possibly TRBD2 (6 bases). CDR1 SGHVS and CDR2 FQNEAQ come from the germline V gene. V was cut by 0 bases and J by 0 bases, with 8 bases left in between. This CDR3 has 16 amino acids. The chain's CDR3 is CASSLAEGSNTGELFF. The CDR3 DNA reads TGTGCCAGCAGCTTAGCGGAGGGTTCGAACACCGGGGAGCTGTTTTTT.

CDR3 coding DNA: TGTGCCAGTAGTTACGGGTTAAGAGCTTTCTTT. Its protein is CASSYGLRAFF. The genes are TRBV19 and TRBJ1-1; D ambiguous. In germline, CDR1 is LNHDA, CDR2 SQIVND (reference sequence). CDR3 length: 11 residues. V gave up 5 bases and J gave up 10 bases, with 11 bases separating them.

This clone was observed a few times. This chain joins TRBV6-4 and TRBJ2-3, with 9 bases matching TRBD2. V lost 3 bases and J lost 4; bases outside the gene matches: 11. CDR1 MRHNA and CDR2 SNTAGT come from the germline V gene. The CDR3 loop spans 17 amino acids. CDR3 coding DNA: TGTGCCAGCAGTGAAGTAGCGGGAGCGGGGATGGCAGATACGCAGTATTTT. Translating it yields CASSEVAGAGMADTQYF.

The V and J genes are TRBV25-1 and TRBJ2-5, with 7 bases matching TRBD2. CDR3 size: 14 residues. The junction had 8 bases not matched to a gene; V was cut back by 3 bases and J by 7 bases. Germline values: CDR1 MGHDK, CDR2 SYGVNS. The CDR3 DNA sequence: TGTGCCAGCAGTGATGGCGGGAGAATTGGGACCCAGTACTTC. This translates into CASSDGGRIGTQYF.

This rearrangement joins TRBV5-1 to TRBJ1-1; no definite D call. The CDR3 has 14 amino acids. Germline values: CDR1 SGHRS, CDR2 YFSETQ. Trimming shortened V by 7 bases and J by 3 bases, and 16 bases separated the two germline ends. CDR3 region: CASRQAGGHTEAFF. The CDR3 DNA reads TGCGCCAGCCGCCAGGCGGGAGGACACACTGAAGCTTTCTTT.

This clone was picked up one time. The chain combines TRBV5-5 with TRBJ1-5, with D uncertain. Per germline, CDR1 SGHKS and CDR2 YYEKEE (reference sequence). Trimming took off 0 bases at V and 5 bases at J, with 6 bases between the two ends. There are 13 residues in the CDR3. The DNA of the CDR3 is TGTGCCAGCAGCTTGGGCGGGGATCAGCCCCAGCATTTT. Translating it yields CASSLGGDQPQHF.

The chain employs TRBV6-6 and TRBJ2-5, with D perhaps matching TRBD1 (6 bases). The V gene's germline CDR1 is MNHNY and CDR2 SVGAGI (reference sequence). Trimming left V 7 bases short and J 5 bases short, with 23 bases between. The CDR3 length is 16 residues. CDR3 residues: CASTRSQGTKGETQYF. The CDR3 nucleotides are TGTGCCAGCACTCGTTCCCAGGGGACCAAGGGGGAGACCCAGTACTTC.

This clone turned up a few times. The chain recombines TRBV6-4 with TRBJ1-4, with 7 positions matching TRBD1. This CDR3 has 16 amino acids. The germline CDR1 and CDR2 sequences are MRHNA and SNTAGT. V trimming: 5 bases; J trimming: 6 bases; junction bases outside the gene matches: 12. Here the CDR3 reads CASSTPGDREHEKLFF. The CDR3, as DNA: TGTGCCAGCAGTACTCCGGGCGACAGGGAGCATGAAAAACTGTTTTTT.

This clone was seen more than once but under ten times. The gene calls are TRBV5-4 and TRBJ2-2; D not certain. The CDR3 contains 14 residues. CDR1 SGHNT and CDR2 YYREEE come from the germline V gene (reference sequence). V was pared by 0 bases and J by 6 bases, with 9 bases between. The CDR3 region has the DNA TGTGCCAGCAGCTTGGGGGTAGCCTCCGGGGAGCTGTTTTTT. It translates to CASSLGVASGELFF.

The rearrangement joins TRBV27 to TRBJ2-1, with TRBD1 identical over 7 bases. The CDR3 sequence is 15 residues long. Germline CDR1 reads MNHEY; CDR2 reads SMNVEV (reference sequence). With V trimmed by 7 bases and J by 0 bases, 6 bases remained unmatched. The CDR3 is CASTPDRSSYNEQFF. DNA of the CDR3: TGTGCCAGCACCCCGGACAGGAGCTCCTACAATGAGCAGTTCTTC.

The rearrangement uses TRBV9 and TRBJ1-5, with D unclear. Trimming took 2 bases from V and 1 from J, leaving 4 bases between them. The CDR3 is 13 amino acids. Germline V lookup: CDR1 SGDLS, CDR2 YYNGEE. CDR3 sequence reads: CASSVSSNQPQHF. The CDR3 bases are TGTGCCAGCAGCGTCTCCAGCAATCAGCCCCAGCATTTT.

The genes are TRBV9 and TRBJ2-1; possible D gene TRBD2, 5 bases. V shed 3 bases and J shed 7 bases, with 17 bases lying between them. This CDR3 spans 15 amino acids. CDR1 is SGDLS, CDR2 YYNGEE, per germline. Written as DNA, the CDR3 is TGTGCCAGCAGCGGCGCCCGAGCGGCCTTGAATGAGCAGTTCTTC. Amino acid sequence: CASSGARAALNEQFF. Variable domain in full (rest from reference TRBV9 and TRBJ2-1): DSGVTQTPKHLITATGQRVTLRCSPRSGDLSVYWYQQSLDQGLQFLIQYYNGEERAKGNILERFSAQQFPDLHSELNLSSLELGDSALYFCASSGARAALNEQFFGPGTRLTVL.

This chain uses TRBV4-2 with TRBJ2-4, with no clear D. V was trimmed by 0 bases and J by 6 bases, leaving 15 bases between them. Germline V gene sequence: CDR1 LGHNA, CDR2 YNFKEQ. CDR3 length: 16 residues. As DNA, the CDR3 is TGTGCCAGCAGCCAAGAAATTTTTAGGAGTAGAAACATTCAGTACTTC. Residues: CASSQEIFRSRNIQYF.

The count of this clone is one. One end of the junction fails to match germline, which may point to a read error. This rearrangement joins TRBV2 to TRBJ2-4; possible D gene TRBD1, 5 bases. This CDR3 region has 13 residues. Per the germline V gene, CDR1 is SNHLY and CDR2 is FYNNEI. CDR3 region: CAGSESRVNIQYF. The CDR3 bases are TGTGCCGGCAGTGAGTCCAGGGTGAACATTCAGTACTTC.

The CDR3 DNA reads TGTGCCAGCAGTGTAGGAGTTCCACAACCGTTCTATGGCTACACCTTC. Protein sequence: CASSVGVPQPFYGYTF. This rearrangement joins TRBV2 to TRBJ1-2; no clear D. Trimming pared 4 bases from V and 4 bases from J, leaving 19 bases between. Looked up from germline, CDR1 is SNHLY and CDR2 is FYNNEI. The CDR3 has 16 amino acids.

This chain uses TRBV6-1 with TRBJ1-1; D may be TRBD1 (5 bases). The germline V gene encodes CDR1 MNHNS and CDR2 SASEGT. Trimming took off 10 bases at V and 0 bases at J, with 12 bases between the two ends. The CDR3 has 13 residues. CDR3 coding DNA: TGTGCCACTCGACAGAAAATGAACACTGAAGCTTTCTTT. Translated: CATRQKMNTEAFF.

This chain joins TRBV7-9 and TRBJ2-6, with D maybe TRBD1 (6 bases). The germline V and J ends were trimmed by 5 bases and 4 bases, with 15 bases remaining between them. This CDR3 is 16 amino acids long. Germline lookup yields CDR1 SEHNR and CDR2 FQNEAQ (reference sequence). Written as DNA, the CDR3 is TGTGCCAGCAGCCGCAACAGGGCGGCGGGGGCCAACGTCCTGACTTTC. Translated, it gives CASSRNRAAGANVLTF. The variable domain in full, completed from reference TRBV7-9 and TRBJ2-6, reads DTGVSQNPRHKITKRGQNVTFRCDPISEHNRLYWYRQTLGQGPEFLTYFQNEAQLEKSRLLSDRFSAERPKGSFSTLEIQRTEQGDSAMYLCASSRNRAAGANVLTFGAGSRLTVL.